What follows are 24 T cell receptor beta chains derived from one specimen sequenced in a study of blood T cell repertoires in COVID-19. Method: immunoSEQ multiplex PCR; TCRdb's copy keeps in-frame clones and lacks some. The repertoire has about 86,000 clones, 75% to 90% of them found once; the top ten carry 31%. The sample was peripheral blood. All receptors derive from a woman of 80 years or more with active or convalescent COVID-19.

The V and J genes are TRBV11-2 and TRBJ2-7; D is perhaps TRBD1 (5 bases). Between the trimmed V and J ends, which lost 6 bases and 4 bases, there was a span of 19 bases. The CDR3 has 15 residues. The V gene's germline CDR1 is SGHAT and CDR2 FQNNGV. The CDR3 nucleotides read TGTGCCAGCAGTCGATCCGGCGGACAAAAATACGAGCAGTACTTC. This sequence encodes CASSRSGGQKYEQYF.

The V gene is TRBV6-2 or TRBV6-3, the J gene TRBJ2-1; 7 nucleotides match TRBD2. V dropped 4 bases and J dropped 1; count of bases not matched to a gene: 4. Per germline, CDR1 MNHEY and CDR2 SVGEGT. The CDR3 extends over 15 amino acids. The CDR3 loop is CASSFGGGSYNEQFF. CDR3 coding DNA: TGTGCCAGCAGTTTTGGGGGGGGGTCCTACAATGAGCAGTTCTTC.

The chain carries TRBV4-1 and TRBJ1-5, with unresolved D. This CDR3 contains 13 residues. Between the trimmed V and J ends, which lost 0 bases and 10 bases, there was a span of 10 bases. Germline V gene lookup returns CDR1 MGHRA and CDR2 YSYEKL. CDR3 sequence: CASSQEEGFPQHF. DNA of the CDR3: TGCGCCAGCAGCCAAGAAGAGGGTTTTCCCCAGCATTTT.

As DNA, the CDR3 is TGTGCCAGCTCCCAAGACCCGGACAGGGGGGTTGACGAGCAGTACTTC. Translating gives CASSQDPDRGVDEQYF. J is TRBJ2-7 and V is TRBV18; TRBD1 matches 10 bases. This CDR3 comprises 16 residues. Trimming removed 6 bases from V and 5 bases from J; junction bases left unmatched: 13. Per the germline V gene, CDR1 is KGHSH and CDR2 is LQKENI.

This clone was counted once. The CDR3 region is CASSERSGTGELFF. The CDR3 coding sequence is TGTGCCAGCAGTGAGAGGTCGGGCACCGGGGAGCTGTTTTTT. The V call is TRBV6-1, the J call TRBJ2-2; no clear D gene. The V end was cut by 3 bases, the J end by 4 bases, with 9 bases between. Germline-derived CDR1 and CDR2 are MNHNS and SASEGT. The CDR3 is made up of 14 amino acids.

This rearrangement joins TRBV5-1 to TRBJ1-5; 9 bases agree with TRBD1. V trimming: 4 bases; J trimming: 4 bases; junction bases outside the gene matches: 9. In germline, CDR1 is SGHRS, CDR2 YFSETQ. The CDR3 covers 16 residues. CDR3 DNA sequence: TGCGCCAGCAGCCCGGGGGACAGGGAGGGGAATCAGCCCCAGCATTTT. Translation: CASSPGDREGNQPQHF.

The rearrangement uses TRBV5-6 and TRBJ2-5, with D possibly matching TRBD1 (5 bases). The CDR3 is 16 amino acids. Per germline, CDR1 SGHDT and CDR2 YYEEEE. V gave up 3 bases and J gave up 3 bases, with 18 bases separating them. CDR3 region: CASSSLQAGIKETQYF. The DNA of the CDR3 is TGTGCCAGCAGCTCCCTTCAAGCAGGGATTAAAGAGACCCAGTACTTC. The whole variable domain, filled in from reference TRBV5-6 and TRBJ2-5, reads DAGVTQSPTHLIKTRGQQVTLRCSPKSGHDTVSWYQQALGQGPQFIFQYYEEEERQRGNFPDRFSGHQFPNYSSELNVNALLLGDSALYLCASSSLQAGIKETQYFGPGTRLLVL.

This clone was counted a few times. The chain uses TRBV28 and TRBJ2-7; 10 positions match TRBD1. This CDR3 is 13 amino acids long. The J segment lost 4 bases and the V segment lost 8 bases, leaving 5 bases of the junction unmatched. The germline V gene encodes CDR1 MDHEN and CDR2 SYDVKM. The CDR3 sequence: CASGTGAPYEQYF. The CDR3 region has the DNA TGTGCCAGCGGGACAGGGGCCCCTTACGAGCAGTACTTC.

The rearrangement uses TRBV3-1 (or the pseudogene TRBV3-2) and TRBJ1-5, with D unresolved. V was pared by 2 bases and J by 9 bases, with 11 bases between. Germline CDR1 LGHDT, CDR2 YNNKEL (reference sequence). CDR3 size: 13 residues. CDR3 residues: CASSQLAVGPQHF. The CDR3 DNA sequence: TGTGCCAGCAGCCAACTGGCGGTAGGGCCCCAGCATTTT.

The V gene is TRBV21-1, the J gene TRBJ1-2. TRBV21-1 is an annotated pseudogene. CDR3 length: 12 residues. The DNA of the CDR3 is TGTGCCAGCAGCAAAGACTCCGATGGCTACACCTTC. This gives the protein CASSKDSDGYTF.

This chain links TRBV3-1 (or the pseudogene TRBV3-2) with TRBJ2-7; 7 bases map to TRBD1. CDR1 LGHDT and CDR2 YNNKEL come from the germline V gene (reference sequence). This CDR3 is 13 amino acids long. J gave up 4 bases and V 5 bases, and 5 bases lay outside the gene matches. Here the CDR3 reads CASSNRQGYEQYF. Written as DNA, the CDR3 is TGTGCCAGCAGCAACCGACAGGGATACGAGCAGTACTTC.

The chain is built from TRBV11-3 and TRBJ1-6; tentative D call: TRBD1 (6 bases). Trimming removed 4 bases at V and 14 bases at J, with 18 bases between. The CDR3 has 14 amino acids. The germline gives CDR1 SGHNT, CDR2 YENEEA. The CDR3 DNA follows: TGTGCCAGCAGCTACCTACCAGAGGGGGAGTCCCTCCACTTT. Amino acids: CASSYLPEGESLHF.

The chain links TRBV20-1 to TRBJ1-1, with D perhaps TRBD1 (6 bases). Germline CDR1 is DFQATT and CDR2 is SNEGSKA (reference sequence). There are 12 residues in the CDR3. The V gene lost 3 bases and the J gene lost 6 bases, with 11 bases spanning the gap. As DNA, the CDR3 is TGCAGTGCTAGTGGACAGAGTTCTGAAGCTTTCTTT. It is translated as CSASGQSSEAFF.

This sequence joins TRBV9 and TRBJ1-2; TRBD1 agrees at 9 bases. The trim removed 4 bases at V and 8 bases at J, leaving 6 bases unmatched. The CDR3 length is 13 residues. Germline V gene sequence: CDR1 SGDLS, CDR2 YYNGEE. CDR3 protein: CASSPDRGRGYTF. As DNA, the CDR3 is TGTGCCAGCAGCCCGGACAGGGGTAGAGGCTACACCTTC.

This clone was detected only a few times. This chain joins TRBV19 and TRBJ1-5, with D unresolved. Germline CDR1 reads LNHDA; CDR2 reads SQIVND (reference sequence). V lost 5 bases and J 6 bases, leaving 14 bases between the germline ends. The CDR3 covers 14 residues. CDR3 protein: CASSEARSVQPQHF. The CDR3 DNA sequence: TGTGCCAGTAGTGAGGCCCGGAGTGTTCAGCCCCAGCATTTT.

The chain is built from TRBV7-6 and TRBJ1-2, with D hard to call. The CDR3 runs to 12 residues. Germline V gives CDR1 SGHVS, CDR2 FNYEAQ. With 5 bases removed from V and 8 bases from J, the gap between germline ends came to 12 bases. The chain's CDR3 is CASSPDRGGYTF. CDR3 nucleotide sequence: TGTGCCAGCAGCCCGGACCGCGGGGGCTACACCTTC.

The chain combines TRBV20-1 with TRBJ1-1; D uncertain. Trimming removed 7 bases at V and 6 bases at J, with 12 bases between. The CDR3 is made up of 11 amino acids. Germline loops: CDR1 DFQATT, CDR2 SNEGSKA (reference sequence). The CDR3 region is CSGSHRAEAFF. The CDR3 DNA reads as TGCAGTGGGTCGCATCGCGCTGAAGCTTTCTTT.

The V call is TRBV10-2, the J call TRBJ2-7, with 14 bases identical to TRBD2. From germline, CDR1 is WSHSY and CDR2 SAAADI. CDR3 length: 15 amino acids. V dropped 6 bases and J dropped 3; count of bases not matched to a gene: 4. The CDR3, as DNA: TGCGCCAGCAGGGGACTAGCGGGAGAAGTCTACGAGCAGTACTTC. It encodes CASRGLAGEVYEQYF.

V gene TRBV10-3 combines with J gene TRBJ2-1, with D possibly TRBD1 on 5 matching bases. The V and J ends lost 6 bases and 7 bases respectively, with 10 bases between them. The CDR3 sequence is 12 residues long. Germline V lookup: CDR1 ENHRY, CDR2 SYGVKD. The CDR3 nucleotides are TGTGCCATCAGGACAGATCCGAATGAGCAGTTCTTC. Translation: CAIRTDPNEQFF.

Only a few counts were recorded for this clone. V is TRBV9 and J is TRBJ1-1; the D is unclear. The CDR3 extends over 16 amino acids. V lost 0 bases, J lost 0 bases, and 12 bases lay in between. Germline V gene sequence: CDR1 SGDLS, CDR2 YYNGEE. The CDR3: CASSVDGHGMNTEAFF. The DNA for the CDR3 is TGTGCCAGCAGCGTAGATGGGCACGGGATGAACACTGAAGCTTTCTTT. Full variable domain (remainder filled in from reference TRBV9 and TRBJ1-1): DSGVTQTPKHLITATGQRVTLRCSPRSGDLSVYWYQQSLDQGLQFLIQYYNGEERAKGNILERFSAQQFPDLHSELNLSSLELGDSALYFCASSVDGHGMNTEAFFGQGTRLTVV.

The chain couples TRBV14 to TRBJ1-6; D unresolved. The germline gives CDR1 SGHDN, CDR2 FVKESK. Trimming removed 0 bases from V and 6 bases from J, with 9 bases in between. CDR3 length equals 15 residues. CDR3 in amino acids: CASSQDRIGNSPLHF. CDR3 bases: TGTGCCAGCAGCCAAGACAGGATCGGTAATTCACCCCTCCACTTT.

The chain combines TRBV7-2 with TRBJ2-7; D may be TRBD1 (5 bases). CDR3 length: 14 residues. From germline, CDR1 is SGHTA and CDR2 FQGNSA. V lost 5 bases and J 3 bases, leaving 14 bases between the germline ends. The CDR3 nucleotides read TGTGCCAGCAGCCCCCGTGAAGGGGTCTACGAGCAGTACTTC. This codes for CASSPREGVYEQYF. The full variable domain, completed using reference TRBV7-2 and TRBJ2-7, is GAGVSQSPSNKVTEKGKDVELRCDPISGHTALYWYRQSLGQGLEFLIYFQGNSAPDKSGLPSDRFSAERTGGSVSTLTIQRTQQEDSAVYLCASSPREGVYEQYFGPGTRLTVT.

The V gene is TRBV6-2 or TRBV6-3, the J gene TRBJ2-7, with D possibly matching TRBD1 (6 bases). Germline V gene data show CDR1 as MNHEY and CDR2 as SVGEGT. V lost 5 bases to trimming and J lost 3 bases, with 20 bases between them. This CDR3 is 16 amino acids long. CDR3 coding DNA: TGTGCCAGCAGTCCAGAAAAGGCCTACAGGGACTACGAGCAGTACTTC. Translated, it gives CASSPEKAYRDYEQYF.

CDR3 sequence (DNA): TGCGCCAGCAGTCCACCGGGACAGGGCTACGAGCAGTACTTC. Translating gives CASSPPGQGYEQYF. The genes are TRBV10-2 and TRBJ2-7; 9 bases line up with TRBD1. Trimming removed 5 bases from V and 3 bases from J; junction bases left unmatched: 5. The CDR3 is made up of 14 amino acids. Germline loops: CDR1 WSHSY, CDR2 SAAADI.